This TCR beta chain was profiled in a study of blood T cell repertoires in COVID-19. Germline-derived CDR1 and CDR2 are SGHAT and FQNNGV. This CDR3 has 15 residues. V lost 3 bases, J lost 5 bases, and 13 bases lay in between. The method was immunoSEQ multiplex PCR; TCRdb's version includes in-frame clones alone and lacks a portion of them. The table includes 250,000 or so clones, 80% to 90% detected once. The chain joins TRBV11-2 to TRBJ2-2, with TRBD1 as a possible D gene (6 bases). The clonotype originates from a man in his forties who had recovered from COVID-19. Sequenced sample: peripheral blood. CDR3 DNA: TGTGCCAGCAGCTTCCTCCTCCAGGGGACCGGGGAGCTGTTTTTT. Its protein is CASSFLLQGTGELFF. Together with reference TRBV11-2 and TRBJ2-2, the CDR3 gives the full variable domain: EAGVAQSPRYKIIEKRQSVAFWCNPISGHATLYWYQQILGQGPKLLIQFQNNGVVDDSQLPKDRFSAERLKGVDSTLKIQPAKLEDSAVYLCASSFLLQGTGELFFGEGSRLTVL.